Shown below are 18 T cell receptor beta chains from a single sample sequenced in a study of cytomegalovirus exposure and HLA in healthy donors. Only in-frame clones appear in the TCRdb table, and some are missing; sequencing was by immunoSEQ multiplex PCR. The sample has some 110,000 clones, roughly 88% seen once. The sample comprised PBMCs. These receptors all stem from a young man in good health and CMV-seronegative.

This chain joins TRBV5-4 and TRBJ2-7; TRBD2 matches 13 bases. The ends lost 4 bases at V and 2 bases at J; junction bases unmatched: 6. The length of the CDR3 is 16 residues. Germline loops: CDR1 SGHNT, CDR2 YYREEE (reference sequence). The CDR3 DNA reads as TGTGCCAGCAGCCCTGGACTAGCGGGAGTCACCTACGAGCAGTACTTC. Amino acid sequence: CASSPGLAGVTYEQYF.

The chain couples TRBV6-1 to TRBJ1-4, with TRBD1 matching over 9 bases. With V trimmed by 5 bases and J by 5 bases, 6 bases remained unmatched. The CDR3 runs 15 residues. Per the germline V gene, CDR1 is MNHNS and CDR2 is SASEGT. DNA for the CDR3: TGTGCCAGCAGTACCCCCGGGACAGGGAATGAAAAACTGTTTTTT. This translates into CASSTPGTGNEKLFF.

In this sample, this clone turned up a few times. V and J are TRBV4-1 and TRBJ1-1; no clear D. CDR3 length: 15 amino acids. V was shortened by 0 bases and J by 3 bases, with 11 bases between the two germline ends. Germline V gene sequence: CDR1 MGHRA, CDR2 YSYEKL. CDR3 residues: CASSQDRERDTEAFF. The CDR3 nucleotides read TGCGCCAGCAGCCAAGATCGGGAGCGGGACACTGAAGCTTTCTTT.

The chain has TRBV18 and TRBJ2-2; 8 bases are a match to TRBD2. CDR3 length equals 16 residues. V was pared by 1 base and J by 4 bases, with 5 bases of the junction left unmatched. Germline V gene data show CDR1 as KGHSH and CDR2 as LQKENI. As DNA, the CDR3 is TGTGCCAGCTCACCACTGGCTAGCGGGTTCACCGGGGAGCTGTTTTTT. Its translation is CASSPLASGFTGELFF.

This chain uses TRBV25-1 with TRBJ2-1; weak D call: TRBD1 (7 bases). V was trimmed by 6 bases and J by 3 bases, leaving 9 bases between them. Germline lookup yields CDR1 MGHDK and CDR2 SYGVNS. The CDR3 sequence is 13 residues long. As DNA, the CDR3 is TGTGCCAGCAGGCAGGGGGGCTACAATGAGCAGTTCTTC. Residues: CASRQGGYNEQFF.

This chain connects TRBV9 to TRBJ1-2, with D possibly TRBD1 on 6 matching bases. The CDR3 contains 13 residues. Per germline, CDR1 SGDLS and CDR2 YYNGEE. V dropped 3 bases and J dropped 4 bases, with 10 bases sitting between them. This chain's CDR3 is CASSDGQIYGYTF. The CDR3 nucleotides read TGTGCCAGCAGCGATGGACAGATCTATGGCTACACCTTC.

This chain joins TRBV30 and TRBJ2-7; the match to TRBD1 covers 9 bases. With V trimmed by 8 bases and J by 6 bases, 14 bases remained unmatched. This CDR3 region has 14 residues. Germline CDR1 and CDR2: GTSNPN and SVGIG (reference sequence). CDR3 region: CATQGGQGNSEQYF. The CDR3 DNA is TGTGCCACCCAGGGGGGACAGGGAAATTCCGAGCAGTACTTC.

This rearrangement joins TRBV2 to TRBJ1-1, with unresolved D. Per the germline V gene, CDR1 is SNHLY and CDR2 is FYNNEI. V dropped 7 bases and J dropped 7 bases, with 19 bases sitting between them. CDR3 length: 14 residues. This CDR3 is CASKRGGSSGEAFF. Written as DNA, the CDR3 is TGTGCCAGCAAGAGAGGAGGGTCAAGCGGTGAAGCTTTCTTT.

The V gene is TRBV5-1, the J gene TRBJ1-2; 11 nucleotides match TRBD1. The CDR3 covers 18 residues. V gave up 3 bases and J gave up 7 bases; unmatched junction bases: 17. Per germline, CDR1 SGHRS and CDR2 YFSETQ. The chain's CDR3 is CASSSIPDHPDRGLGYTF. The CDR3, as DNA: TGCGCCAGCAGCTCGATTCCAGACCACCCGGACAGGGGGCTTGGCTACACCTTC.

The chain carries TRBV5-1 and TRBJ2-3; TRBD1 aligns across 9 bases. The ends lost 6 bases at V and 2 bases at J; junction bases unmatched: 10. Germline lookup yields CDR1 SGHRS and CDR2 YFSETQ. The CDR3 consists of 16 residues. The CDR3 here is CASTPLGQGNTDTQYF. In DNA form, the CDR3 reads TGCGCCAGCACCCCTCTCGGACAGGGGAACACAGATACGCAGTATTTT.

This chain joins TRBV5-5 and TRBJ2-7; no clear D gene. V gave up 0 bases and J gave up 3 bases, with 4 bases separating them. Germline CDR1 is SGHKS and CDR2 is YYEKEE (reference sequence). The CDR3 spans 12 residues. As DNA, the CDR3 is TGTGCCAGCAGCTTGGTATTCTACGAGCAGTACTTC. Its translation is CASSLVFYEQYF.

This chain links TRBV2 with TRBJ2-3; D is perhaps TRBD2 (6 bases). Per germline, CDR1 SNHLY and CDR2 FYNNEI. The CDR3 runs 18 residues. V gave up 3 bases and J gave up 2 bases, with 21 bases separating them. The CDR3 reads CASSDLAGLQTNTDTQYF. The CDR3 DNA sequence: TGTGCCAGCAGTGATCTCGCGGGACTCCAAACTAACACAGATACGCAGTATTTT. The full variable domain, rest sourced from reference TRBV2 and TRBJ2-3, is EPEVTQTPSHQVTQMGQEVILRCVPISNHLYFYWYRQILGQKVEFLVSFYNNEISEKSEIFDDQFSVERPDGSNFTLKIRSTKLEDSAMYFCASSDLAGLQTNTDTQYFGPGTRLTVL.

The chain joins TRBV15 to TRBJ2-3, with 11 bases aligning to TRBD1. V shed 3 bases and J 4 bases; nucleotides not matched to a gene: 0. This CDR3 comprises 14 residues. The germline V gene has CDR1 LNHNV and CDR2 YYDKDF (reference sequence). The CDR3 sequence: CATSRGQGADTQYF. For the CDR3, the DNA is TGTGCCACCAGCAGGGGACAGGGGGCAGATACGCAGTATTTT.

V usage is TRBV7-9 and J usage is TRBJ2-3; no reliable D call. Germline V gene data show CDR1 as SEHNR and CDR2 as FQNEAQ (reference sequence). This CDR3 has 12 residues. With 6 bases removed from V and 5 bases from J, the gap between germline ends came to 9 bases. The CDR3 region has the DNA TGTGCCAGCAGTTCACTAATAGATACGCAGTATTTT. Amino acids: CASSSLIDTQYF.

The chain employs TRBV7-9 and TRBJ2-2, with D unresolved. Between the trimmed V and J ends, which lost 1 base and 5 bases, there was a span of 5 bases. CDR1 and CDR2 (germline): SEHNR, FQNEAQ (reference sequence). The CDR3 covers 13 residues. CDR3: CASSLGRTGELFF. The CDR3 bases are TGTGCCAGCAGCTTAGGGAGAACCGGGGAGCTGTTTTTT.

J is TRBJ1-4 and V is TRBV27; no reliable D call. This CDR3 has 14 residues. CDR1 is MNHEY and CDR2 is SMNVEV in the germline V gene (reference sequence). V was trimmed by 5 bases and J by 2 bases, leaving 9 bases between them. The CDR3 nucleotides read TGTGCCAGCAGTACTACACGTACTAATGAAAAACTGTTTTTT. Translating it yields CASSTTRTNEKLFF.

The J gene is TRBJ2-5, the V gene TRBV27; D possibly corresponds to TRBD1 (6 bases). The assigned J gene may be wrong: the sequence end matches TRBJ2-7 better. The CDR3 loop spans 14 amino acids. Per the germline V gene, CDR1 is MNHEY and CDR2 is SMNVEV (reference sequence). The CDR3 DNA is TGTGCCAGCAGTTCCCGGGACAACTTCTACGAGCAGTACTTC. Its protein product is CASSSRDNFYEQYF.

The rearrangement uses TRBV5-4 and TRBJ1-1; 7 nucleotides line up with TRBD1. The CDR3 spans 12 residues. With 3 bases clipped from V and 8 bases from J, the junction kept 4 bases outside the gene matches. Looked up from germline, CDR1 is SGHNT and CDR2 is YYREEE (reference sequence). The CDR3, as DNA: TGTGCCAGCAGCTCGGGACAGCCAGAAGCTTTCTTT. Protein: CASSSGQPEAFF. The entire variable domain, with the rest obtained from reference TRBV5-4 and TRBJ1-1, is as follows: ETGVTQSPTHLIKTRGQQVTLRCSSQSGHNTVSWYQQALGQGPQFIFQYYREEENGRGNFPPRFSGLQFPNYSSELNVNALELDDSALYLCASSSGQPEAFFGQGTRLTVV.